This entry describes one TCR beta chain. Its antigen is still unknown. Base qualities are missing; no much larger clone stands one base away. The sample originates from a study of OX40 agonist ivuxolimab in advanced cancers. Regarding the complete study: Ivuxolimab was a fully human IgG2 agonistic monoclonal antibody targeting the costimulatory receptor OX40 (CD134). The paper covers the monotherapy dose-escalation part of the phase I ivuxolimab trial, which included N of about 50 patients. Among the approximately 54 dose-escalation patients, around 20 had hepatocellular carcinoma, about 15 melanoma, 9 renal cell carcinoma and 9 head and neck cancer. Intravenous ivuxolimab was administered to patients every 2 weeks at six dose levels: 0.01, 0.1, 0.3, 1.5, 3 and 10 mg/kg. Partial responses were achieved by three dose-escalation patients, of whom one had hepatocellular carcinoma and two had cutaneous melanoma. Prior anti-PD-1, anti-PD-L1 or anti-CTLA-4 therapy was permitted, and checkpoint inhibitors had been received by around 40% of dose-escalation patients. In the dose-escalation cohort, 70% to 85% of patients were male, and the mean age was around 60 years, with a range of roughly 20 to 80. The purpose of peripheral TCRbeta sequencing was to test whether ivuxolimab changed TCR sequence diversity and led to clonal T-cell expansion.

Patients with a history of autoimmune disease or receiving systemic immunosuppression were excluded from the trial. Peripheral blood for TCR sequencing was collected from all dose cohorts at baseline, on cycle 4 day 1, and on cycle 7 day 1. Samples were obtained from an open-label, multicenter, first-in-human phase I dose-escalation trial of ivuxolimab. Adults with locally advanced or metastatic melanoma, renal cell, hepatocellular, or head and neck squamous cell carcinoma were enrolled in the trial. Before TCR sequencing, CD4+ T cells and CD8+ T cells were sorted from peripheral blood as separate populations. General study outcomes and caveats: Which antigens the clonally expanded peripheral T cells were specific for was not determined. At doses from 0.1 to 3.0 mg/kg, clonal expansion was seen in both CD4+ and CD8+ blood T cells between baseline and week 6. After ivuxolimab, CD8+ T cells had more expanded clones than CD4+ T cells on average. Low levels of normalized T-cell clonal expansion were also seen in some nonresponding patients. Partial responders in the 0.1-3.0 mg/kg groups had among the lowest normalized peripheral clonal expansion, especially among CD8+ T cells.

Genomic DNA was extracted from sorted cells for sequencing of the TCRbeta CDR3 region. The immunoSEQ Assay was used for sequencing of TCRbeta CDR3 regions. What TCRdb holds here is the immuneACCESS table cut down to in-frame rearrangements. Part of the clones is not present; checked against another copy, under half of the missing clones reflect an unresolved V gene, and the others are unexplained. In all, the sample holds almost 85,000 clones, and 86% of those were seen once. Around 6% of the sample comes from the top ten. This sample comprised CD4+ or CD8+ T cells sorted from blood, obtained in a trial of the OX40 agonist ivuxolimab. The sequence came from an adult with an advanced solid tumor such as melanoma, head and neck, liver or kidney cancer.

The DNA sequence follows: TGTGCCAGCAGTTACCTCTCCTATAATTCACCCCTCCACTTT. The encoded protein is CASSYLSYNSPLHF. Here the chain combines TRBV7-9 and TRBJ1-6; the D gene is unclear. Per the germline V gene (reference sequence), SEHNR is the CDR1 and FQNEAQ is the CDR2. The CDR3 runs 14 amino acids, cysteine and phenylalanine included. Just the 42-base CDR3 DNA is kept, in frame starting at base 1. At the junction V is shortened by 6 bases and J by 0 bases, with 6 bases in between.